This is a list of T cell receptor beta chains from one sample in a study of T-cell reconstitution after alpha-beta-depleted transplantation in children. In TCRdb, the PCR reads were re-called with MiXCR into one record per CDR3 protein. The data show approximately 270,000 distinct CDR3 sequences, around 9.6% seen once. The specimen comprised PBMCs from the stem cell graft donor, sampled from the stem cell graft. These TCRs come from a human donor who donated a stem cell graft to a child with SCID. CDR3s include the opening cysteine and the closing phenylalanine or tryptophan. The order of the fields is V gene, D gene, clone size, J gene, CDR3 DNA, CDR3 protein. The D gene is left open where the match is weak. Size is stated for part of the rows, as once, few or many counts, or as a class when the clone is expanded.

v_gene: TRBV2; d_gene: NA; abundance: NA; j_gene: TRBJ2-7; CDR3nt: TGTGCCAGCCGGTTGGGAAAAGGCTCCTACCAGCAGTACTTC; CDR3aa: CASRLGKGSYQQYF
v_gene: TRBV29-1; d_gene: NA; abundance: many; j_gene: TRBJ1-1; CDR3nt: TGCAGCGCTGGCTTGAACACTGAAGCTTTCTTT; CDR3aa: CSAGLNTEAFF
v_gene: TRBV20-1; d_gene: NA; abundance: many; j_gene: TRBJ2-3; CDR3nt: TGCAGTGCTAGCCCGGGAGATACGCAGTATTTT; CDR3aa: CSASPGDTQYF
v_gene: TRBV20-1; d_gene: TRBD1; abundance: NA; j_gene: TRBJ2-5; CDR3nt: TGCAGTGGGCACACCGGGACAGGATTGGGAGAGACCCAGTACTTC; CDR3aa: CSGHTGTGLGETQYF
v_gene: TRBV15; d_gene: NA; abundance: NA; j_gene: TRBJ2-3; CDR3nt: TGTGCCACCAGCAGACTGGACTCCGCAGATACGCAGTATTTT; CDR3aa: CATSRLDSADTQYF
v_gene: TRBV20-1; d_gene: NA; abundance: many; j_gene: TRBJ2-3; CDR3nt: TGCAGTGTCGCTCAGGGGAGCACAGATACGCAGTATTTT; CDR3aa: CSVAQGSTDTQYF
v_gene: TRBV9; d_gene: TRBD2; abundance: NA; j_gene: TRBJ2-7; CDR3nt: TGTGCCAGCAGCGCTAGCGGGTTTTACAAGCAGTACTTC; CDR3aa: CASSASGFYKQYF
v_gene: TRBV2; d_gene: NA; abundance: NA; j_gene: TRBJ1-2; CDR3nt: TGTGCCAGCGGTGAAGACTACTATGGCTACACCTTC; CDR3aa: CASGEDYYGYTF
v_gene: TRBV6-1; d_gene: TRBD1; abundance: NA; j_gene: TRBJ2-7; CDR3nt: TGTGCCAGCAGCCTCCGACAGGGAGCCTACGAGCAGTACTTC; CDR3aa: CASSLRQGAYEQYF
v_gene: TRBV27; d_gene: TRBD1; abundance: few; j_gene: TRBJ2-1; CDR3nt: TGTGCCAGCAGTTTAAAGGGGTCCGGGACAGGGTTCAATGAGCAGTTCTTC; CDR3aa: CASSLKGSGTGFNEQFF
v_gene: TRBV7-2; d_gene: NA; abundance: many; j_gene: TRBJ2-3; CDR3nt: TGTGCCAGCAGCTTAATGTTGGTGGATACGCAGTATTTT; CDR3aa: CASSLMLVDTQYF
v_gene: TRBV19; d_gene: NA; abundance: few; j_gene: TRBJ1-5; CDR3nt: TGTGCCAGTAGTATAAGTCAACAGCCCCAGCATTTT; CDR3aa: CASSISQQPQHF
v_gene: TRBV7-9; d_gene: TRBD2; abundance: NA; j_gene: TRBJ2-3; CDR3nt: TGTGCCAGCAGCCCGGGACTAGCGGGAGATACGCAGTATTTT; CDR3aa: CASSPGLAGDTQYF
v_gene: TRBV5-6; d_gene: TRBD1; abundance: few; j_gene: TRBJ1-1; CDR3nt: TGTGCCAGCAGCTTTGTAACAGGGGGAGAGGTTGAAGCTTTCTTT; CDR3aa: CASSFVTGGEVEAFF
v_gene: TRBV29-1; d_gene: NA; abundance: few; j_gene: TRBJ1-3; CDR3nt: TGCAGCGGGGCCGTACAGAGCTCTGGAAACACCATATATTTT; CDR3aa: CSGAVQSSGNTIYF
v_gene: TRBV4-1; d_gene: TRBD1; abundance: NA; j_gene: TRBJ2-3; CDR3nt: TGCGCCAGCAGCCTGTCCGGACAGGCAGATACGCAGTATTTT; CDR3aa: CASSLSGQADTQYF
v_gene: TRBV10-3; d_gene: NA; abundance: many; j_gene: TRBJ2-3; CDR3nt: TGTGCCATCAGTTCTACTAGGGGCACAGATACGCAGTATTTT; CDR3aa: CAISSTRGTDTQYF
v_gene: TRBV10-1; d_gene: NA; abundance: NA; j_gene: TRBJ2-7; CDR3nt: TGCGCCAGCAGTGAGGGTCGGGGGATGGGACTCGAGCAGTACTTC; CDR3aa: CASSEGRGMGLEQYF
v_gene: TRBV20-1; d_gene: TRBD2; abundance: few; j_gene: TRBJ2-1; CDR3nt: TGCAGTGCTAGACCTGGACTAGCGGGGAGAGAGCAGTTCTTC; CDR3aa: CSARPGLAGREQFF
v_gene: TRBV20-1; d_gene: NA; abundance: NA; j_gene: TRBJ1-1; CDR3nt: TGCAGTGCTGTTGGGGTGACAGGGAACACTGAAGCTTTCTTT; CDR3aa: CSAVGVTGNTEAFF
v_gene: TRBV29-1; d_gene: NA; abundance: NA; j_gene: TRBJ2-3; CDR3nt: TGCAGCGTTCAGGGGCGCGGCACAGATACGCAGTATTTT; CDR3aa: CSVQGRGTDTQYF
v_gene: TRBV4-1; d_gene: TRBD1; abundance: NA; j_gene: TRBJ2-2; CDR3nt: TGCGCCAGCAGCCAAGACACACTACATCCAGACAGGGTCGCTGTCACCGGGGAGCTGTTTTTT; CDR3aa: CASSQDTLHPDRVAVTGELFF
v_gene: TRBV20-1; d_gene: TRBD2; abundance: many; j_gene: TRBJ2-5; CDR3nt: TGCAGTGAGGGGAGGGTCGAGACCCAGTACTTC; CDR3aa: CSEGRVETQYF
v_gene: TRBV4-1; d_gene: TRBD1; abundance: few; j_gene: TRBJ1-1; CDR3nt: TGCGCCAGCAGCCAAGATGGAGACAGGGCTATAGGAGCTTTCTTT; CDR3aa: CASSQDGDRAIGAFF
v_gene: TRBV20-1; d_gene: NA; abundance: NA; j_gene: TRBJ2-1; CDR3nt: TGCAGTGCTAGTTGGGGGAGCTCCTACAATGAGCAGTTCTTC; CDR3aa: CSASWGSSYNEQFF
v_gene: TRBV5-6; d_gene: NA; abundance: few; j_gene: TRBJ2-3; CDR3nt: TGTGCCAGCAGCCCGACCAGGAGGAGGATCACAGATACGCAGTATTTT; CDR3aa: CASSPTRRRITDTQYF